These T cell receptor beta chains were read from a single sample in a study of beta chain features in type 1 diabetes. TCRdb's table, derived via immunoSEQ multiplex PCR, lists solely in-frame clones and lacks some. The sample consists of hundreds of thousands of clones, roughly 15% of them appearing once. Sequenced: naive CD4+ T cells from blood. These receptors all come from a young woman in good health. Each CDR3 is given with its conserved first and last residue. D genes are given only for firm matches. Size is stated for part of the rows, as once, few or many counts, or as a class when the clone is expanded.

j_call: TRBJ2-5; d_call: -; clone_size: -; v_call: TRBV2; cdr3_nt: TGTGCCAGCAGCCGAACAGGGTTGGAGACCCAGTACTTC; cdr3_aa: CASSRTGLETQYF
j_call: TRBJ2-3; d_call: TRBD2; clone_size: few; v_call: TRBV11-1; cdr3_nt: TGTGCCAGCAGCAGGACTAGCGGGGAAGGAAATACGCAGTATTTT; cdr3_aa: CASSRTSGEGNTQYF
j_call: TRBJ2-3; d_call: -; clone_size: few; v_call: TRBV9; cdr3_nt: TGTGCCAGCAGCGTAGCTTCCCGGGCGCCAGATACGCAGTATTTT; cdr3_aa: CASSVASRAPDTQYF
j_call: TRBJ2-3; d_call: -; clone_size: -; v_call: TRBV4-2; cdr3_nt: TGTGCCAGCAGCCCCTCGAGGGGGACTTCCCGAACAGATACGCAGTATTTT; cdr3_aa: CASSPSRGTSRTDTQYF
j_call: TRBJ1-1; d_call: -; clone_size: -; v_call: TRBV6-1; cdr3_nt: TGTGCCAGCAGTGAGCAGGACACCACTGAAGCTTTCTTT; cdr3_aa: CASSEQDTTEAFF
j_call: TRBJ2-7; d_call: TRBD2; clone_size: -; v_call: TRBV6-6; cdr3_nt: TGTGCCAGCAGTTACGGTCGACTAGCGGGGTCGGGAGAGCAGTACTTC; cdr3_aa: CASSYGRLAGSGEQYF
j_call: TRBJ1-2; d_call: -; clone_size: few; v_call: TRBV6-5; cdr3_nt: TGTGCCAGCAGTTACAAGGTTACTGGGCTGGATGGCTACACCTTC; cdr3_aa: CASSYKVTGLDGYTF
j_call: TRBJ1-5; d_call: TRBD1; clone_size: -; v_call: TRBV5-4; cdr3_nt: TGTGCCAGCAGCCGGGGACAGTCAGGGCGTCAGCCCCAGCATTTT; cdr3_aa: CASSRGQSGRQPQHF
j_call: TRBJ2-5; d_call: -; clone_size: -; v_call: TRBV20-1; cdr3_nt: TGCAGTACCTGGTGGGTTGAGACCCAGTACTTC; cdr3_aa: CSTWWVETQYF
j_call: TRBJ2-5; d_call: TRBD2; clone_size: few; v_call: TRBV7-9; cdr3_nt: TGTGCCAGCGGGCCGACTAGCGGGAGGGCGGAAAAAGAGACCCAGTACTTC; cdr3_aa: CASGPTSGRAEKETQYF
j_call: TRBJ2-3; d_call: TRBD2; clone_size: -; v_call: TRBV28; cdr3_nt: TGTGCCAGCATTACGCTCGGCGGGGGAAGCACAGATACGCAGTATTTT; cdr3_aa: CASITLGGGSTDTQYF
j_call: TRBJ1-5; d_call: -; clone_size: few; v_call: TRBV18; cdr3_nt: TGTGCCAGCTCACCACGCGGGGTGCCAAAAGAAACAAATCAGCCCCAGCATTTT; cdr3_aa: CASSPRGVPKETNQPQHF
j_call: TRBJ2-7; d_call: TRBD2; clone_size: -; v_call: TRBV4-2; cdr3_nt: TGTGCCAGCAGCCAAGATTGGGGTAAGGAGACTAGCGGGATTAAATCCTACGAGCAGTACTTC; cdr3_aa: CASSQDWGKETSGIKSYEQYF
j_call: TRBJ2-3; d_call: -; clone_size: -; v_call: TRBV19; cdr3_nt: TGTGCCAGTAGTATAGGTGGACGGAGGACAGATACGCAGTATTTT; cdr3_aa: CASSIGGRRTDTQYF
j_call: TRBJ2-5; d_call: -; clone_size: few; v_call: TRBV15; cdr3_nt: TGTGCCACCAGCAGAGACAGGGACAAGAGACCCCAGTACTTC; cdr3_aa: CATSRDRDKRPQYF
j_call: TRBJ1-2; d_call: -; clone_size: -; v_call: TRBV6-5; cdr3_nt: TGTGCCAGCAGCTACGGCCAGTCCTATGGCTACACCTTC; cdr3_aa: CASSYGQSYGYTF
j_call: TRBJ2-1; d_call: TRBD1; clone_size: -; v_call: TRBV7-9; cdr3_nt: TGTGCCAGCAGCTTATTACGGCTCCGGGACAGGGTGGGGCCCAATGAGCAGTTCTTC; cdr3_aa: CASSLLRLRDRVGPNEQFF
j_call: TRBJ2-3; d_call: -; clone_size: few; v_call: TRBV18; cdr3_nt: TGTGCCAGCTCACGGGGGCAGCCGATAGCGAGCACAGATACGCAGTATTTT; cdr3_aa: CASSRGQPIASTDTQYF
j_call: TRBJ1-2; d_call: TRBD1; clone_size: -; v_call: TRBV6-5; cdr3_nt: TGTGCCAGCAGGCGACAGGGGTTAGGGTATGGCTACACCTTC; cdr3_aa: CASRRQGLGYGYTF
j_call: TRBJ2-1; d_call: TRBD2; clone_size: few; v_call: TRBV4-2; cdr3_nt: TGTGCCAGCAGCACTCATAGCGGGACGTTCTATGAGCAGTTCTTC; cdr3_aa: CASSTHSGTFYEQFF
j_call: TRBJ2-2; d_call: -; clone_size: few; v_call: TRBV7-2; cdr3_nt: TGTGCCAGCAGCTTACGCGTAGGCCCCCCCGGGGAGCTGTTTTTT; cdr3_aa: CASSLRVGPPGELFF
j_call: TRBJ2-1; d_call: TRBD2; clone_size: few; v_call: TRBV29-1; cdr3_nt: TGCAGCGTTGAAGGAAAAAGCGGGAGGTTATCCTACAATGAGCAGTTCTTC; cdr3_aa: CSVEGKSGRLSYNEQFF
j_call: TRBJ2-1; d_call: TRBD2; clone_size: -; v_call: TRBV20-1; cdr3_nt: TGCAGTGCCGGGAGGGATGAGCAGTTCTTC; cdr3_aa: CSAGRDEQFF
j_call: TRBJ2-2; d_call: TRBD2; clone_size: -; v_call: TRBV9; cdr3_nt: TGTGCCAGCAGCGTAGTTGCTAGCGGGACCGGCGGGGAGCTGTTTTTT; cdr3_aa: CASSVVASGTGGELFF
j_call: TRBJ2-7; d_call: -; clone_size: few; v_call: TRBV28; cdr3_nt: TGTGCCAGCAGTTACTCAGGGTTCTTCGCTGTCGAGCAGTACTTC; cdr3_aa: CASSYSGFFAVEQYF
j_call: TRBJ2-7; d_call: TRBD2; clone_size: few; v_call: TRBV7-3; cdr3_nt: TGTGCCAGCAGCTTAAGTAGTACTAGCGGGACCTACGAGCAGTACTTC; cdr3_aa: CASSLSSTSGTYEQYF
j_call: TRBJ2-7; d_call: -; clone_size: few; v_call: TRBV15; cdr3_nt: TGTGCCACCAGCAGAGACGCCGTGGGGTATCGGTACTTC; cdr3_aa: CATSRDAVGYRYF
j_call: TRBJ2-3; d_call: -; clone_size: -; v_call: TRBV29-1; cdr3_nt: TGCAGCGTTTCGGGGCACTCTGACACAGATACGCAGTATTTT; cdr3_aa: CSVSGHSDTDTQYF
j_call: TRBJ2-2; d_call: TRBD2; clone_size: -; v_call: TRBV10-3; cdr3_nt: TGTGCCATTAGACTAGCCCCGGCCGGGGAGCTGTTTTTT; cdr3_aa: CAIRLAPAGELFF
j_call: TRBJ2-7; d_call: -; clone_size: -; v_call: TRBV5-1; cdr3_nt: TGCGCCAGCAGCTTGGGTTACGAGCAGTACTTC; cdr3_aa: CASSLGYEQYF
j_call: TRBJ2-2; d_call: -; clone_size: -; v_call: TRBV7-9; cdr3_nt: TGTGCCAGCAGCTTCAACACCGGGGAGCTGTTTTTT; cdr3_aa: CASSFNTGELFF
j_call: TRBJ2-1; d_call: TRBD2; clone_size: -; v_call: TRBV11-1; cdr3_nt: TGTGCCAGCAGCTCCGTCGGACTAGCGGGCTACAATGAGCAGTTCTTC; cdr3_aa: CASSSVGLAGYNEQFF
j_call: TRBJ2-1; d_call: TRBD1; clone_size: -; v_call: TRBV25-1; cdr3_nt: TGTGCCAGCAGTGAATTCGACGGCAAAACGACAGGGGGCAATGAGCAGTTCTTC; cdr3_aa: CASSEFDGKTTGGNEQFF
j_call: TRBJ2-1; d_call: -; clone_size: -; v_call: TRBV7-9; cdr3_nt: TGTGCCAGCAGCGCCGGGAGGGGGCTTTACAATGAGCAGTTCTTC; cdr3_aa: CASSAGRGLYNEQFF
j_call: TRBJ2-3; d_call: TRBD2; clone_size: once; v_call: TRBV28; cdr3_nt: TGTGCCAGCAGCCTCCCCCTAGCGGGCACAGATACGCAGTATTTT; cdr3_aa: CASSLPLAGTDTQYF
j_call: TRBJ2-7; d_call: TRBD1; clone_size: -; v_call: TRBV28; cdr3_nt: TGTGCCAGCAGCGGTATACCCGGGACAGGGAGGACCTACGAGCAGTACTTC; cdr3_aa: CASSGIPGTGRTYEQYF
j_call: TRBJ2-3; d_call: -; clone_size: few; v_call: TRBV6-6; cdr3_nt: TGTGCCAGCAGGTCTTCCGGGAAAACAGATACGCAGTATTTT; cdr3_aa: CASRSSGKTDTQYF
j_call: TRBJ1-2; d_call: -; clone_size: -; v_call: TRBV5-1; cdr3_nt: TGCGCCAGCAGCTTAGGTGAGGACCTAAGGGGTGGCTACACCTTC; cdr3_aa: CASSLGEDLRGGYTF
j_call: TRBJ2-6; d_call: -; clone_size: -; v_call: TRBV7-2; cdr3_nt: TGTGCCAGCAGCTCCGCCCGGTGGGCTGTGGGGGCCAACGTCCTGACTTTC; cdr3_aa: CASSSARWAVGANVLTF
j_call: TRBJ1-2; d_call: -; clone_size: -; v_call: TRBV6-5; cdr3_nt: TGTGCCAGCAGTTACTCGAATCCAGGGTGGGGCTACACCTTC; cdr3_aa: CASSYSNPGWGYTF
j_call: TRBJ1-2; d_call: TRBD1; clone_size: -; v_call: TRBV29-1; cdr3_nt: TGCAGCGTTGGGGACAGGGTCGCTGGCTACACCTTC; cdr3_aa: CSVGDRVAGYTF
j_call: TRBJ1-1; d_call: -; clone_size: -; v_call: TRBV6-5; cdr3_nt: TGTGCCAGCAGTTACTCGGGCAGGACTGAAGCTTTCTTT; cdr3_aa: CASSYSGRTEAFF
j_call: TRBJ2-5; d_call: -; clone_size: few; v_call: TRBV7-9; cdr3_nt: TGTGCCAGCAGCCTACTAGTACAAGAGACCCAGTACTTC; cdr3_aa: CASSLLVQETQYF
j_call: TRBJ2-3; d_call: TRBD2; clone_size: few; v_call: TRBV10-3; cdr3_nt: TGTGCCATCGGGGTTAGCGGGAGCCCAGATACGCAGTATTTT; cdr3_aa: CAIGVSGSPDTQYF
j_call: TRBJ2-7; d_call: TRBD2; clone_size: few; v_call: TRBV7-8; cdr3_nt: TGTGCCAGCAGCCTCTCGGGGGCCAGACTAGCGAGTTACGAGCAGTACTTC; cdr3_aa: CASSLSGARLASYEQYF
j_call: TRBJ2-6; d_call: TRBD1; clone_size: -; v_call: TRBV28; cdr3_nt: TGTGCCAGCAGTTTTCGGACAGGGAGGCCACCGGCCAACGTCCTGACTTTC; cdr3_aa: CASSFRTGRPPANVLTF
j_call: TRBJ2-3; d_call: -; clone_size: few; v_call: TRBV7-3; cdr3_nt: TGTGCCAGCAGCTTACGCAGGAACTCAGATACGCAGTATTTT; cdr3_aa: CASSLRRNSDTQYF
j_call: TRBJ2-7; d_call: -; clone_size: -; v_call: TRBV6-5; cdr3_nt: TGTGCCAGCAGTTACGGACGACAGGCGTTATACGAGCAGTACTTC; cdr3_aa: CASSYGRQALYEQYF
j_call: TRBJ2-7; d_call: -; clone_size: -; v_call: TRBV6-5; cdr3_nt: TGTGCCACAGGACGTAGCTTCCTTACCTACGAGCAGTACTTC; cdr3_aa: CATGRSFLTYEQYF
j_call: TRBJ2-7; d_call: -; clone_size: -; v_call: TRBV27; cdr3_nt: TGTGCCAGCAGTTCGTCAGGGGTTCGTCACGAGCAGTACTTC; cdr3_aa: CASSSSGVRHEQYF
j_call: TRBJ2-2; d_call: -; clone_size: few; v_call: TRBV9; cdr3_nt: TGTGCCAGCAGCGTAGATTGGGGCACCGGGGAGCTGTTTTTT; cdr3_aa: CASSVDWGTGELFF
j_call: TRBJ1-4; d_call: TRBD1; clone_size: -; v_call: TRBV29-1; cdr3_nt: TGCAGCGTTGCGCCGGGACAGGGGGATGAAAAACTGTTTTTT; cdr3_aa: CSVAPGQGDEKLFF
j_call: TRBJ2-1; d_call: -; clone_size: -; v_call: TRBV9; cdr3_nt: TGTGCCAGCAGCGCTATCGACTCCTATGAGCAGTTCTTC; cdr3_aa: CASSAIDSYEQFF